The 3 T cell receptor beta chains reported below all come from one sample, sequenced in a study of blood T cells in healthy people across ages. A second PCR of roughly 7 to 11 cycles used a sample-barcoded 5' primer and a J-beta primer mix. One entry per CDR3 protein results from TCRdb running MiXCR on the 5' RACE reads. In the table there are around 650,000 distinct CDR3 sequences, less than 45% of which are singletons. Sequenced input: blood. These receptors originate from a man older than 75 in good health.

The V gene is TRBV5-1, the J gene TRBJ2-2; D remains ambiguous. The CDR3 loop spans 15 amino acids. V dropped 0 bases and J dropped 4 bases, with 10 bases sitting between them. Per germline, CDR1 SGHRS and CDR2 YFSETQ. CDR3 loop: CASSLGGNPTGELFF. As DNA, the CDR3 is TGCGCCAGCAGCTTGGGCGGTAACCCCACCGGGGAGCTGTTTTTT. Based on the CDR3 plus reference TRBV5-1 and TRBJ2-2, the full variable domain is KAGVTQTPRYLIKTRGQQVTLSCSPISGHRSVSWYQQTPGQGLQFLFEYFSETQRNKGNFPGRFSGRQFSNSRSEMNVSTLELGDSALYLCASSLGGNPTGELFFGEGSRLTVL.

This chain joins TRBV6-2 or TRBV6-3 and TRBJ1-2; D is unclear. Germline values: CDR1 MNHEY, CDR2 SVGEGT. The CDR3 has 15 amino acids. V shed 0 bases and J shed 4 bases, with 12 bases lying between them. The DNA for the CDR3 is TGTGCCAGCAGTTACTCTGGCAGAAAGGGCTATGGCTACACCTTC. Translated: CASSYSGRKGYGYTF.

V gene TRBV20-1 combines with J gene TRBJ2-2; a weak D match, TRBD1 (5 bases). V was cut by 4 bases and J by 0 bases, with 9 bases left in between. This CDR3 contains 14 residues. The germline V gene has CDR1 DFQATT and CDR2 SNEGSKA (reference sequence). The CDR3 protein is CSAIAGSNTGELFF. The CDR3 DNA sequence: TGCAGTGCTATTGCAGGGTCGAACACCGGGGAGCTGTTTTTT.